Following are 28 T cell receptor beta chains from one sample sequenced in a study of blood T cell repertoires in COVID-19 (dated by TCRdb to about 2020). Receptor amplification or capture employed the immunoSEQ multiplex PCR assay. What TCRdb holds here is the immuneACCESS table cut down to in-frame rearrangements. Part of the clones is not present; checked against another copy, under half of the missing clones reflect an unresolved V gene, and the others are unexplained. This sample holds tens of thousands of clones; approximately 85% were observed only once. The top ten clones comprise around 4.6% of the sample. The material sequenced was peripheral blood. The receptors were sampled from a man between 60 and 75 years old with acute or convalescent COVID-19.

This chain links TRBV5-4 with TRBJ2-7; TRBD2 matches at 8 bases. Germline V gene lookup returns CDR1 SGHNT and CDR2 YYREEE (reference sequence). V lost 3 bases and J lost 4; bases outside the gene matches: 9. There are 15 residues in the CDR3. This CDR3 is CASSSQSGSLYEQYF. CDR3 coding DNA: TGTGCCAGCAGCTCCCAAAGCGGGAGTCTATACGAGCAGTACTTC.

The table lists this clone with a count of one. The chain is built from TRBV5-6 and TRBJ2-1, with D possibly matching TRBD1 (5 bases). CDR3 size: 16 residues. Germline assignment: CDR1 SGHDT and CDR2 YYEEEE. V was clipped by 1 base and J by 3 bases, with 14 bases between them. CDR3 nucleotide sequence: TGTGCCAGCAGCTTGTATGGGGCAGGAGACTACAATGAGCAGTTCTTC. This encodes CASSLYGAGDYNEQFF.

This sequence joins TRBV11-2 and TRBJ2-1; D not resolved. V was clipped by 0 bases and J by 3 bases, with 18 bases between them. The CDR3 consists of 18 residues. CDR1 is SGHAT and CDR2 is FQNNGV in the germline V gene. Written as DNA, the CDR3 is TGTGCCAGCAGCTTAGACCCTTCCAGGTCCCGTAACTACAATGAGCAGTTCTTC. Translated, it gives CASSLDPSRSRNYNEQFF.

The chain carries TRBV5-1 and TRBJ2-2; a possible D gene is TRBD1 (6 bases). Germline CDR1 SGHRS, CDR2 YFSETQ. This CDR3 region has 16 residues. The germline V and J ends were trimmed by 4 bases and 3 bases, with 16 bases remaining between them. In DNA, the CDR3 is TGCGCCAGCAGCCCCATGGCAGGGGCGGACACCGGGGAGCTGTTTTTT. Protein product: CASSPMAGADTGELFF.

The J gene is TRBJ2-1, the V gene TRBV24-1; the match to TRBD2 covers 12 bases. Trimming at V came to 4 bases and at J to 3 bases, leaving 6 bases not matched to a gene. This CDR3 is built from 17 residues. The germline CDR1 and CDR2 sequences are KGHDR and SFDVKD. CDR3 coding DNA: TGTGCCACCAGTGACCCGGGACTAGCGGGTAACTACAATGAGCAGTTCTTC. Its translation is CATSDPGLAGNYNEQFF.

V and J are TRBV4-2 and TRBJ1-5; 7 nucleotides line up with TRBD1. The V gene end was trimmed by 0 bases and the J gene end by 6 bases; junction bases not matched to a gene: 5. This CDR3 has 15 residues. The germline V gene encodes CDR1 LGHNA and CDR2 YNFKEQ. The CDR3 region is CASSQDRGISQPQHF. The CDR3 nucleotides are TGTGCCAGCAGCCAAGACAGGGGGATCTCTCAGCCCCAGCATTTT.

The chain combines TRBV6-5 with TRBJ1-3; D not resolved. Germline CDR1 and CDR2: MNHEY and SVGAGI. CDR3 length: 13 residues. Trimming took 7 bases from V and 2 from J, leaving 9 bases between them. The CDR3 DNA sequence: TGTGCCAGCACCCGGGGAACTGGAAACACCATATATTTT. Protein product: CASTRGTGNTIYF.

The CDR3 DNA reads TGTGCCAGCAGTTACTTGGTTGCGCCAGGGAATTCACCCCTCCACTTT. Encoded protein: CASSYLVAPGNSPLHF. The chain employs TRBV6-6 and TRBJ1-6; the D gene is possibly TRBD1 (5 bases). With 1 base removed from V and 7 bases from J, the gap between germline ends came to 14 bases. This CDR3 is 16 amino acids long. Germline CDR1 is MNHNY and CDR2 is SVGAGI (reference sequence).

This chain joins TRBV9 and TRBJ2-7, with TRBD2 identical over 13 bases. Looked up from germline, CDR1 is SGDLS and CDR2 is YYNGEE. V lost 3 bases to trimming and J lost 6 bases; unmatched junction nucleotides: 12. There are 17 residues in the CDR3. The CDR3 is CASSATGLAGPHVEQYF. DNA for the CDR3: TGTGCCAGCAGCGCCACGGGACTAGCGGGACCCCATGTCGAGCAGTACTTC.

In this sample, this clone turned up once. The chain uses TRBV7-2 and TRBJ2-1; TRBD2 agrees at 9 bases. The V segment lost 5 bases and the J segment 4 bases; nucleotides outside the gene matches: 6. Germline V gene sequence: CDR1 SGHTA, CDR2 FQGNSA. The CDR3 sequence is 15 residues long. The CDR3 sequence is CASSKLSGSYNEQFF. CDR3 coding DNA: TGTGCCAGCAGCAAACTTAGCGGGAGTTACAATGAGCAGTTCTTC.

J is TRBJ2-3 and V is TRBV5-4; TRBD2 aligns across 10 bases. V lost 4 bases and J lost 4; bases outside the gene matches: 9. CDR3 length equals 16 residues. Germline V gives CDR1 SGHNT, CDR2 YYREEE (reference sequence). CDR3 sequence: CASSPTQRGGADTQYF. Written as DNA, the CDR3 is TGTGCCAGCAGCCCAACCCAGCGGGGGGGGGCAGATACGCAGTATTTT.

This chain connects TRBV28 to TRBJ2-1; 10 nucleotides line up with TRBD2. The CDR3 spans 15 residues. Germline CDR1 MDHEN, CDR2 SYDVKM. V lost 4 bases, J lost 5 bases, and 5 bases stayed unmatched. Written as DNA, the CDR3 is TGTGCCAGCAGTTCTCCCGGACTAGCGGACAATGAGCAGTTCTTC. Its translation: CASSSPGLADNEQFF.

The chain employs TRBV10-3 and TRBJ2-7; D call uncertain. The CDR3 extends over 13 amino acids. Trimming left V 3 bases short and J 3 bases short, with 9 bases between. CDR1 and CDR2 from the germline V gene are ENHRY and SYGVKD. CDR3 nucleotide sequence: TGTGCCATCAGTGAACTTACCGGCTACGAGCAGTACTTC. Translated: CAISELTGYEQYF.

This chain uses TRBV3-1 (or the pseudogene TRBV3-2) with TRBJ1-1, with D unclear. The germline V gene encodes CDR1 LGHDT and CDR2 YNNKEL (reference sequence). This CDR3 region has 12 residues. Between the trimmed V and J ends, which lost 4 bases and 8 bases, there was a span of 11 bases. CDR3 residues: CASSPARREAFF. The CDR3 DNA reads TGTGCCAGCAGCCCCGCCCGTCGGGAAGCTTTCTTT.

The chain has TRBV30 and TRBJ1-4; D is ambiguous. V shed 5 bases and J shed 4 bases, with 8 bases lying between them. The germline V gene encodes CDR1 GTSNPN and CDR2 SVGIG (reference sequence). The CDR3 runs 12 residues. This CDR3 reads CAWDRDNEKLFF. The CDR3 coding sequence is TGTGCCTGGGACCGGGATAATGAAAAACTGTTTTTT.

The gene calls are TRBV4-1 and TRBJ2-3, with D maybe TRBD2 (5 bases). Germline CDR1 MGHRA, CDR2 YSYEKL. V was cut by 6 bases and J by 4 bases, with 14 bases left in between. CDR3 length: 14 residues. This CDR3 reads CASRKEGVSDTQYF. As DNA, the CDR3 is TGCGCCAGCAGAAAAGAGGGAGTGTCAGATACGCAGTATTTT.

This chain connects TRBV28 to TRBJ2-5; 8 positions match TRBD2. This CDR3 spans 12 amino acids. V lost 8 bases, J lost 1 base, and 0 bases stayed unmatched. Germline CDR1 and CDR2: MDHEN and SYDVKM. The CDR3 is CASRGGQETQYF. For the CDR3, the DNA is TGTGCCAGCCGGGGGGGCCAAGAGACCCAGTACTTC. The full variable domain, with the rest looked up from reference TRBV28 and TRBJ2-5, is DVKVTQSSRYLVKRTGEKVFLECVQDMDHENMFWYRQDPGLGLRLIYFSYDVKMKEKGDIPEGYSVSREKKERFSLILESASTNQTSMYLCASRGGQETQYFGPGTRLLVL.

The chain couples TRBV5-6 to TRBJ1-2, with a possible D match to TRBD1 (5 bases). Germline V gene lookup returns CDR1 SGHDT and CDR2 YYEEEE. Trimming shortened V by 0 bases and J by 7 bases, and 16 bases separated the two germline ends. The CDR3 is made up of 15 amino acids. CDR3 protein: CASSLGQGWISGYTF. The CDR3 DNA reads TGTGCCAGCAGCTTGGGCCAGGGATGGATCTCTGGCTACACCTTC.

This chain links TRBV19 with TRBJ2-2, with a weak D call TRBD2 (6 bases). This CDR3 comprises 14 residues. The germline V gene encodes CDR1 LNHDA and CDR2 SQIVND (reference sequence). V shed 6 bases and J shed 5 bases, with 13 bases lying between them. The CDR3 nucleotides are TGTGCCAGTAGGACGGGACTCGGGACCGGGGAGCTGTTTTTT. It is translated as CASRTGLGTGELFF. Full variable domain (remainder filled in from reference TRBV19 and TRBJ2-2): DGGITQSPKYLFRKEGQNVTLSCEQNLNHDAMYWYRQDPGQGLRLIYYSQIVNDFQKGDIAEGYSVSREKKESFPLTVTSAQKNPTAFYLCASRTGLGTGELFFGEGSRLTVL.

The V gene is TRBV18, the J gene TRBJ1-4; D unclear. Trimming took off 2 bases at V and 6 bases at J, with 7 bases between the two ends. The germline CDR1 and CDR2 sequences are KGHSH and LQKENI. The CDR3 is made up of 13 amino acids. Here the CDR3 DNA reads TGTGCCAGCTCACCATCCCTAGATGAAAAACTGTTTTTT. This gives the protein CASSPSLDEKLFF.

The chain recombines TRBV10-1 with TRBJ2-7, with D tentatively TRBD2 (7 bases). This CDR3 is 15 amino acids long. Trimming cost V 7 bases and J 1 base, with 17 bases left between them. Looked up from germline, CDR1 is WNHNN and CDR2 is SYGVQD (reference sequence). The CDR3: CASKGGEPVSYEQYF. The CDR3, as DNA: TGCGCCAGCAAGGGGGGGGAGCCCGTATCCTACGAGCAGTACTTC.

This chain connects TRBV11-2 to TRBJ1-4; TRBD1 might be the D (6 bases). Per the germline V gene, CDR1 is SGHAT and CDR2 is FQNNGV. The CDR3 has 13 amino acids. Trimming stripped 3 bases from V and 5 bases from J, with 7 bases between. The chain's CDR3 is CASSFTGNEKLFF. The CDR3 DNA reads as TGTGCCAGCAGCTTTACAGGGAATGAAAAACTGTTTTTT.

This clone was detected only once. The V and J genes are TRBV18 and TRBJ1-1; tentatively, D is TRBD1 (5 bases). The CDR3 extends over 16 amino acids. V was pared by 6 bases and J by 1 base, with 18 bases between. The germline gives CDR1 KGHSH, CDR2 LQKENI. Here the CDR3 DNA reads TGTGCCAGCTCGGTTAATATCAGGGAGGGGAACACTGAAGCTTTCTTT. Translation: CASSVNIREGNTEAFF.

This clone showed up just a few times. This sequence joins TRBV29-1 and TRBJ1-5; 7 nucleotides match TRBD1. This CDR3 has 13 residues. Germline CDR1 is SQVTM and CDR2 is ANQGSEA. Germline trimming cut 6 bases from V and 10 bases from J; bases unmatched to any gene: 12. The CDR3 DNA reads as TGCAGCGTAGGTTGGACAGGTCCCGAACCCCAGCATTTT. Protein sequence: CSVGWTGPEPQHF.

The V and J genes are TRBV7-2 and TRBJ1-6, with TRBD1 matching over 8 bases. Germline loops: CDR1 SGHTA, CDR2 FQGNSA. The CDR3 consists of 15 residues. V trimming: 5 bases; J trimming: 7 bases; junction bases outside the gene matches: 7. CDR3 in DNA: TGTGCCAGCAGCCTCCGGACAGGGCAGAATTCACCCCTCCACTTT. This translates into CASSLRTGQNSPLHF.

The chain is built from TRBV5-1 and TRBJ1-1, with TRBD1 matching 12 bases. V trimming: 0 bases; J trimming: 5 bases; junction bases outside the gene matches: 8. CDR1 is SGHRS and CDR2 is YFSETQ in the germline V gene. This CDR3 contains 17 residues. CDR3 DNA sequence: TGCGCCAGCAGCTTGGCGGGACAGGGGGCAAGAGGGACTGAAGCTTTCTTT. Protein: CASSLAGQGARGTEAFF.

This clone was seen a few times. The chain is built from TRBV25-1 and TRBJ2-7, with 8 positions matching TRBD2. Germline lookup yields CDR1 MGHDK and CDR2 SYGVNS. The CDR3 totals 14 residues. V was clipped by 6 bases and J by 5 bases; unmatched bases: 9. The CDR3 coding sequence is TGTGCCAGCAGGGAAAGCGGGAGAGGCAACGAGCAGTACTTC. Its protein product is CASRESGRGNEQYF.

This clone was detected only a few times. The rearrangement joins TRBV4-2 to TRBJ1-1, with D possibly being TRBD1 (6 bases). CDR1 is LGHNA, CDR2 YNFKEQ, per germline. The CDR3 is 13 residues long. Trimming left V 5 bases short and J 1 base short, with 8 bases between. Here the CDR3 DNA reads TGTGCCAGCAGCTCGACAGGGAACACTGAAGCTTTCTTT. Translating it yields CASSSTGNTEAFF.